These T cell receptor beta chains were read from a single sample in a study of beta chain features in type 1 diabetes. Assay: immunoSEQ multiplex PCR; the TCRdb copy retains only in-frame clones and omits some. Of 860,000 or so clones listed, roughly 15% are singletons. Sequences were obtained from naive CD4+ T cells from blood. The origin of the receptors is a woman under 30 in good health. Both conserved end residues are part of each CDR3. A D gene is named only where the DNA matches it firmly. A clone size is listed for some rows: how often the clone was seen (once, few, many), or a class if it is expanded.

>TRBJ2-3|TRBV7-2|.|few
CASSLVKDTQYF
TGTGCCAGCAGCTTAGTGAAGGATACGCAGTATTTT
>TRBJ2-6|TRBV6-5|.|few
CASSRTGSGANVLTF
TGTGCCAGCAGCCGCACAGGCTCTGGGGCCAACGTCCTGACTTTC
>TRBJ2-5|TRBV28|TRBD2|few
CASRGSGTSGMKTQYF
TGTGCCAGCCGTGGGTCGGGGACTAGCGGGATGAAGACCCAGTACTTC
>TRBJ1-1|TRBV6-5|.|.
CASSYSIEGRTEAFF
TGTGCCAGCAGTTACTCGATTGAGGGTAGAACTGAAGCTTTCTTT
>TRBJ2-7|TRBV7-9|.|.
CASSLDGGHYEQYF
TGTGCCAGCAGCTTAGACGGCGGGCACTACGAGCAGTACTTC
>TRBJ2-7|TRBV28|TRBD1|once
CASSLPGTGGIEQYF
TGTGCCAGCAGTTTACCCGGGACAGGGGGTATCGAGCAGTACTTC
>TRBJ1-4|TRBV5-5|.|.
CASSLAGTNEKLFF
TGTGCCAGCAGCCTAGCGGGAACTAATGAAAAACTGTTTTTT
>TRBJ2-4|TRBV2|.|.
CASLGAKNIQYF
TGTGCCAGTCTAGGAGCCAAAAACATTCAGTACTTC
>TRBJ2-2|TRBV18|.|.
CASSPPSSAGELFF
TGTGCCAGCTCACCACCTTCATCGGCCGGGGAGCTGTTTTTT
>TRBJ2-2|TRBV7-2|.|few
CASSLETGGELFF
TGTGCCAGCAGCTTAGAGACAGGCGGGGAGCTGTTTTTT
>TRBJ2-1|TRBV5-1|.|few
CASSLHGNYNEQFF
TGCGCCAGCAGCTTGCACGGGAATTACAATGAGCAGTTCTTC
>TRBJ2-3|TRBV29-1|TRBD1|few
CSVGQATDTQYF
TGCAGCGTCGGACAGGCGACAGATACGCAGTATTTT
>TRBJ2-3|TRBV7-2|TRBD1|few
CASSLVTGTDTQYF
TGTGCCAGCAGCTTAGTGACAGGGACCGATACGCAGTATTTT
>TRBJ2-5|TRBV2|TRBD2|few
CASTRLAGVVETQYF
TGTGCCAGCACCCGACTAGCGGGAGTTGTTGAGACCCAGTACTTC
>TRBJ1-3|TRBV18|TRBD1|few
CASSPNTRGTGNTIYF
TGTGCCAGCTCACCTAATACCAGGGGGACTGGAAACACCATATATTTT
>TRBJ2-7|TRBV29-1|.|.
CSVAGRLSYEQYF
TGCAGCGTTGCCGGGCGACTATCCTACGAGCAGTACTTC
>TRBJ2-5|TRBV11-1|TRBD1|few
CASSRQGRETQYF
TGTGCCAGCAGCCGACAGGGCCGTGAGACCCAGTACTTC
>TRBJ1-2|TRBV7-2|TRBD1|.
CASSATQGARYTF
TGTGCCAGCAGCGCCACTCAGGGGGCGCGCTACACCTTC
>TRBJ2-5|TRBV18|.|few
CASSPPGRPQETQYF
TGTGCCAGCTCACCACCAGGCAGGCCTCAAGAGACCCAGTACTTC
>TRBJ2-1|TRBV6-4|TRBD2|.
CASSPSGISRTYNEQFF
TGTGCCAGCAGCCCTAGCGGGATATCCCGAACCTACAATGAGCAGTTCTTC
>TRBJ2-4|TRBV20-1|TRBD2|.
CSAREGNVRYF
TGCAGTGCGAGGGAGGGAAATGTGCGGTACTTC
>TRBJ2-7|TRBV27|TRBD2|few
CASSAGTSGYEQYF
TGTGCCAGCAGCGCCGGGACTAGCGGTTACGAGCAGTACTTC
>TRBJ2-3|TRBV5-1|TRBD1|.
CASSPGQGWDTQYF
TGCGCCAGCAGCCCGGGACAGGGTTGGGATACGCAGTATTTT
>TRBJ2-6|TRBV27|TRBD1|.
CASSSRTGSSGANVLTF
TGTGCCAGCAGTTCGAGGACAGGGTCCTCTGGGGCCAACGTCCTGACTTTC
>TRBJ2-1|TRBV5-1|.|few
CASSLRRGSYNEQFF
TGCGCCAGCAGCTTGAGGCGGGGTTCCTACAATGAGCAGTTCTTC
>TRBJ1-4|TRBV5-1|TRBD1|few
CASSPLGTANEKLFF
TGCGCCAGCAGCCCCTTGGGGACAGCTAATGAAAAACTGTTTTTT
>TRBJ2-1|TRBV6-6|TRBD2|.
CASSYTSGLSYNEQFF
TGTGCCAGCAGTTACACTAGCGGTCTATCCTACAATGAGCAGTTCTTC